This T cell receptor (beta chain) was sequenced during a study of pediatric ulcerative colitis. The repertoire was sequenced with immunoSEQ multiplex PCR; TCRdb's copy has only in-frame clones and lacks some. The sample has some 60,000 clones, 70% to 85% seen once; the top ten hold roughly 5.2%. Before the diagnostic colonoscopy, ulcerative colitis patients were free of immunosuppressive medication. Germline V gene data show CDR1 as LNHDA and CDR2 as SQIVND (reference sequence). Trimming pared 3 bases from V and 8 bases from J, leaving 19 bases between. The CDR3 runs 15 residues. The rearrangement joins TRBV19 to TRBJ1-2; D gene ambiguous. Sample: blood. The source of this sequence is a boy aged 5-17 years with moderate ulcerative colitis. CDR3 in DNA: TGTGCCAGTAGTATCGAGGGAGAAGCACAGATGGGCTACACCTTC. Protein product: CASSIEGEAQMGYTF. The full variable domain, rest sourced from reference TRBV19 and TRBJ1-2, is DGGITQSPKYLFRKEGQNVTLSCEQNLNHDAMYWYRQDPGQGLRLIYYSQIVNDFQKGDIAEGYSVSREKKESFPLTVTSAQKNPTAFYLCASSIEGEAQMGYTFGSGTRLTVV.